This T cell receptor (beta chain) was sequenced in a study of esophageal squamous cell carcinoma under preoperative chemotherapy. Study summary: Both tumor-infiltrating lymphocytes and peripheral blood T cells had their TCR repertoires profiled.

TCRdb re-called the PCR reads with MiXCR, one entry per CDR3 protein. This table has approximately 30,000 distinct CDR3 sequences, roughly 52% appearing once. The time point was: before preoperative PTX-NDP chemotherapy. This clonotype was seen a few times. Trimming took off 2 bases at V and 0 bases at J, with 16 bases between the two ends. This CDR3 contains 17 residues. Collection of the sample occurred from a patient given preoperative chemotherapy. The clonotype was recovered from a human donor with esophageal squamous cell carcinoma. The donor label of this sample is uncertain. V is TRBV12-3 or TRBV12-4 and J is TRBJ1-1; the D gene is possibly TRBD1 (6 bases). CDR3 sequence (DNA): TGTGCCAGCAGTTTAAGAGGGGGGGTCGGCATGAACACTGAAGCTTTCTTT. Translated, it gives CASSLRGGVGMNTEAFF.